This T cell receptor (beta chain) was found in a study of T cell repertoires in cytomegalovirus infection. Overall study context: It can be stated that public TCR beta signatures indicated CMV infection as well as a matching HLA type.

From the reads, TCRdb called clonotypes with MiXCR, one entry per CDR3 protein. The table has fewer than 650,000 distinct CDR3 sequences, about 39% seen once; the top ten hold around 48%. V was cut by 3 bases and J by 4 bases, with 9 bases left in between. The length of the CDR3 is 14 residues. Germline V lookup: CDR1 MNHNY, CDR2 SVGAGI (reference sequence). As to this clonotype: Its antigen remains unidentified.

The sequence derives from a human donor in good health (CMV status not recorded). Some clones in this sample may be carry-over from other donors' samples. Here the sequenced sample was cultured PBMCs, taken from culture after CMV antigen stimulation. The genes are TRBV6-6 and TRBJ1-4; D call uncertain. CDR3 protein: CASSYVRLNEKLFF. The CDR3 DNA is TGTGCCAGCAGTTATGTGCGGCTTAATGAAAAACTGTTTTTT.